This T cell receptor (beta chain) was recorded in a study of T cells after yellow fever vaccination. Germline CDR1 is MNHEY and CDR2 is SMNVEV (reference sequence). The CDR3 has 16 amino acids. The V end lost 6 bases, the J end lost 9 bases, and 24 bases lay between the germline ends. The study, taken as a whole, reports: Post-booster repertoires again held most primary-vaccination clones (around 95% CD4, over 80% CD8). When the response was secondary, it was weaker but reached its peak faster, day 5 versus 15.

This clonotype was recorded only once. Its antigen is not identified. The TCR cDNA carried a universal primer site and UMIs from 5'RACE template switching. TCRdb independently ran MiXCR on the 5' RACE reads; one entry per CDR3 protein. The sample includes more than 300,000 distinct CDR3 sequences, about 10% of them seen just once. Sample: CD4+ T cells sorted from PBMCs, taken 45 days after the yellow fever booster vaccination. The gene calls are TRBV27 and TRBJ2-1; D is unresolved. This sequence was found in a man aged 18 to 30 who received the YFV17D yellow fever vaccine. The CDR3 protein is CASSPPVWEGMFEQFF. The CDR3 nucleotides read TGTGCCAGCAGCCCTCCGGTTTGGGAAGGGATGTTTGAGCAGTTCTTC.